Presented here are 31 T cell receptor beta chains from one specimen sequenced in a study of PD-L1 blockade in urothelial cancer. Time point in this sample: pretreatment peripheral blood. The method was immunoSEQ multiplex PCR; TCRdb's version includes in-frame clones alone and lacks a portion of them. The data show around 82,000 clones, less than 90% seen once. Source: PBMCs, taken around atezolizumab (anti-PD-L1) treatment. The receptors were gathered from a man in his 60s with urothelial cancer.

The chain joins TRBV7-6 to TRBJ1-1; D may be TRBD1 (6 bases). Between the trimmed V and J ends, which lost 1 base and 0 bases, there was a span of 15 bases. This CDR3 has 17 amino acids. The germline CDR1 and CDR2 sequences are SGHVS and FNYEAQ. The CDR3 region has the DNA TGTGCCAGCAGCTTAGGGCAGGGGAATTCAATGAACACTGAAGCTTTCTTT. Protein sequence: CASSLGQGNSMNTEAFF.

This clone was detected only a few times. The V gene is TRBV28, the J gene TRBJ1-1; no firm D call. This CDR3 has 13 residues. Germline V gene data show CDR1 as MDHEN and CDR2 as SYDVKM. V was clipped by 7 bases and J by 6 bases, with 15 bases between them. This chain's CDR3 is CASIPQHAAEAFF. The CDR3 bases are TGTGCCAGCATCCCCCAACATGCTGCTGAAGCTTTCTTT. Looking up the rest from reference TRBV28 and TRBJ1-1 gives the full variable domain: DVKVTQSSRYLVKRTGEKVFLECVQDMDHENMFWYRQDPGLGLRLIYFSYDVKMKEKGDIPEGYSVSREKKERFSLILESASTNQTSMYLCASIPQHAAEAFFGQGTRLTVV.

CDR3 nucleotide sequence: TGTGCCAGCAGCTTCCTGGGGGCTCGCGAGCAGTACTTC. Its translation: CASSFLGAREQYF. This chain links TRBV7-8 with TRBJ2-7; possible D gene TRBD1, 6 bases. Between the trimmed V and J ends, which lost 3 bases and 6 bases, there was a span of 12 bases. This CDR3 contains 13 residues. The V gene's germline CDR1 is SGHVS and CDR2 FQNEAQ. The variable domain in full, completed from reference TRBV7-8 and TRBJ2-7, reads GAGVSQSPRYKVAKRGQDVALRCDPISGHVSLFWYQQALGQGPEFLTYFQNEAQLDKSGLPSDRFFAERPEGSVSTLKIQRTQQEDSAVYLCASSFLGAREQYFGPGTRLTVT.

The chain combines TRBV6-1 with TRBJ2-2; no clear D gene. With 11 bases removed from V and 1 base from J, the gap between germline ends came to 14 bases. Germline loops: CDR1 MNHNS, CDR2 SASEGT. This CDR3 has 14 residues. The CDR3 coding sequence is TGTGCCGCGGTACAATCAAGGAACACCGGGGAGCTGTTTTTT. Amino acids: CAAVQSRNTGELFF.

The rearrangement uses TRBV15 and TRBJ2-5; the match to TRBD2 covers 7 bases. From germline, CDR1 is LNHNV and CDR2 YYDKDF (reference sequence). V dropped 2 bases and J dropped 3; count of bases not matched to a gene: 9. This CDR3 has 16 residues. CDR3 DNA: TGTGCCACCAGCAGACCGGCGACTAGCTGGAAAGAGACCCAGTACTTC. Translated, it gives CATSRPATSWKETQYF.

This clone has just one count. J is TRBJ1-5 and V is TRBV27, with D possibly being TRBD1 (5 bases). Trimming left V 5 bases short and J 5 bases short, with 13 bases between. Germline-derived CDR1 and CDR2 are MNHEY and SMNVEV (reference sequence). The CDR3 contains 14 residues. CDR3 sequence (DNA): TGTGCCAGCAGTCCCAAGGGGAGGGATCAGCCCCAGCATTTT. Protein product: CASSPKGRDQPQHF.

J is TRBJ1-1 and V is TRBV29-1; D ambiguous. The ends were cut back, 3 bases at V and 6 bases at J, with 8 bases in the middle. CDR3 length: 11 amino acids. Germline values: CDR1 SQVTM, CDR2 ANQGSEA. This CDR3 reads CSVDTSPEAFF. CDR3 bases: TGCAGCGTTGATACGAGTCCTGAAGCTTTCTTT.

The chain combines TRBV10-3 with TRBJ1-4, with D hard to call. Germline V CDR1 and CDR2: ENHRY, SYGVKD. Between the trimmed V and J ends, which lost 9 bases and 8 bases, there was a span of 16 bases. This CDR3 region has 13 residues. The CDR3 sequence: CAISPGVEEKLFF. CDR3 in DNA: TGTGCCATTTCGCCGGGAGTTGAAGAAAAACTGTTTTTT.

CDR3 sequence (DNA): TGCGCCAGCAGCCAACCTACCGCAGGGAAAGTTGAAGCTTTCTTT. Amino acids: CASSQPTAGKVEAFF. V usage is TRBV4-1 and J usage is TRBJ1-1; perhaps TRBD1 as D (5 bases). CDR1 and CDR2 from the germline V gene are MGHRA and YSYEKL. Trimming removed 2 bases at V and 7 bases at J, with 17 bases between. This CDR3 comprises 15 residues.

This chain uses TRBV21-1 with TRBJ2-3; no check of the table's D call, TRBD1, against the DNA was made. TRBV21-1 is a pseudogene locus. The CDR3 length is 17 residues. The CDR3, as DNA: TGTGCCAGCAATAACCCAAAAGACAGTAATAGCACAGATACGCAGTATTTT. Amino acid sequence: CASNNPKDSNSTDTQYF.

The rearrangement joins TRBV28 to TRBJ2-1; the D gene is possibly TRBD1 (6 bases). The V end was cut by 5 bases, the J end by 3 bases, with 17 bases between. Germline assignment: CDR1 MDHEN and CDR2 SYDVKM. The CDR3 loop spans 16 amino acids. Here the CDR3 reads CASSPDRTPNYNEQFF. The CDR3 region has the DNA TGTGCCAGCAGTCCCGACAGGACCCCTAACTACAATGAGCAGTTCTTC.

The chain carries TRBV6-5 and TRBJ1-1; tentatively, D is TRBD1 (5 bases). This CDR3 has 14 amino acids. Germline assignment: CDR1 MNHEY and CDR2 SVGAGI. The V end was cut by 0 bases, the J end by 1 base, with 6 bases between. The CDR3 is CASSYSTANTEAFF. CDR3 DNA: TGTGCCAGCAGTTACTCGACAGCGAACACTGAAGCTTTCTTT.

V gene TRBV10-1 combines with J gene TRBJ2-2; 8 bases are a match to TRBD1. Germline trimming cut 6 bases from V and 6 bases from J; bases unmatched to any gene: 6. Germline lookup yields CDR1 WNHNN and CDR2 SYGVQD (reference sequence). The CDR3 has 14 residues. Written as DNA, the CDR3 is TGCGCCAGCAGCGAGGGACAGGCCCCCGGGGAGCTGTTTTTT. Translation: CASSEGQAPGELFF.

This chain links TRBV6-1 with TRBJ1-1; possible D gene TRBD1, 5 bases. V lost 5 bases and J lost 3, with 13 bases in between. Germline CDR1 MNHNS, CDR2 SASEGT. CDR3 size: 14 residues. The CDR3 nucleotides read TGTGCCAGCAGTAGCAGGGAAAAGGACACTGAAGCTTTCTTT. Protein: CASSSREKDTEAFF.

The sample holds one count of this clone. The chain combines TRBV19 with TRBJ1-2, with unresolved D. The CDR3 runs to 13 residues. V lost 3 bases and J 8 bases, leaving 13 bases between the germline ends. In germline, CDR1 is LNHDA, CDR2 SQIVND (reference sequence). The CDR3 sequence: CASSMIRRGGYTF. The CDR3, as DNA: TGTGCCAGTAGTATGATAAGGCGAGGGGGCTACACCTTC.

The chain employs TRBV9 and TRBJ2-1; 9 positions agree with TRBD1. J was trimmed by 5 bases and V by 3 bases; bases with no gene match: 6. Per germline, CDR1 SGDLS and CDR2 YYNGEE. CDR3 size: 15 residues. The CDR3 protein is CASSASGQGNNEQFF. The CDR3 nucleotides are TGTGCCAGCAGCGCTTCGGGACAGGGAAACAATGAGCAGTTCTTC.

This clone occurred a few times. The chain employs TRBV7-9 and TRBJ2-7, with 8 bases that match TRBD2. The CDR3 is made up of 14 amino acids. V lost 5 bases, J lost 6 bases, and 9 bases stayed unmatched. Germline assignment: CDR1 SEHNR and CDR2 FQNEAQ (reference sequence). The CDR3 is CASSPGAGRGEQYF. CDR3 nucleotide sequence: TGTGCCAGCAGCCCGGGGGCCGGGAGGGGCGAGCAGTACTTC.

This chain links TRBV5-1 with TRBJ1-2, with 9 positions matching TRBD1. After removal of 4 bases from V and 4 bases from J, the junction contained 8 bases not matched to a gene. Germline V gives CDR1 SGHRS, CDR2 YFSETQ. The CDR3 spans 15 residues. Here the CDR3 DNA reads TGCGCCAGCAGCGCCGGGACAGGGTTAAGCTATGGCTACACCTTC. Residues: CASSAGTGLSYGYTF.

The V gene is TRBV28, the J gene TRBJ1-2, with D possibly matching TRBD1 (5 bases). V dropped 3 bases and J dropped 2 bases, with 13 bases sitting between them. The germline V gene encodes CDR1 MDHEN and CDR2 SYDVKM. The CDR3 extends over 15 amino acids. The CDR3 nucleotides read TGTGCCAGCAGTTTCCCCAGGGCCCCGAACTATGGCTACACCTTC. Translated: CASSFPRAPNYGYTF.

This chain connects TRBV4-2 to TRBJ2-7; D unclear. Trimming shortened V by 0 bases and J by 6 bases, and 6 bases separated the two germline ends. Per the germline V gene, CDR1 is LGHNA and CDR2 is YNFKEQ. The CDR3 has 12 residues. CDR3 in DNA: TGTGCCAGCAGCCAAGATCTGCGCGAGCAGTACTTC. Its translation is CASSQDLREQYF.

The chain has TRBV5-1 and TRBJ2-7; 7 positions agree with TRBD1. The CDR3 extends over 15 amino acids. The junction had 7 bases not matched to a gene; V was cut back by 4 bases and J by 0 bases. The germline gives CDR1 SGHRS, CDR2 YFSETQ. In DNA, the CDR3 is TGCGCCAGCAGCCTTCGACAGGGAAGCTCCTACGAGCAGTACTTC. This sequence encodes CASSLRQGSSYEQYF.

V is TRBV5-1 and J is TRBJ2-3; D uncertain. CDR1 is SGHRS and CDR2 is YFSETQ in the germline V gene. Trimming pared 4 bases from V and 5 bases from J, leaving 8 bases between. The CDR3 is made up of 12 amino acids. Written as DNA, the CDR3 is TGCGCCAGCAGCCTGGACGGAGATACGCAGTATTTT. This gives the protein CASSLDGDTQYF.

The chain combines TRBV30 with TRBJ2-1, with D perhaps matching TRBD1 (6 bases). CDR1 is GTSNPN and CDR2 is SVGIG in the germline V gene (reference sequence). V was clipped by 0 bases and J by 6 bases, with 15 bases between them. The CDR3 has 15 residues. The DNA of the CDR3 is TGTGCCTGGAGTGTCCAAACAGGGTCCGGCAATGAGCAGTTCTTC. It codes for CAWSVQTGSGNEQFF. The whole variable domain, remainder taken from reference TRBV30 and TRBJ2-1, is SQTIHQWPATLVQPVGSPLSLECTVEGTSNPNLYWYRQAAGRGLQLLFYSVGIGQISSEVPQNLSASRPQDRQFILSSKKLLLSDSGFYLCAWSVQTGSGNEQFFGPGTRLTVL.

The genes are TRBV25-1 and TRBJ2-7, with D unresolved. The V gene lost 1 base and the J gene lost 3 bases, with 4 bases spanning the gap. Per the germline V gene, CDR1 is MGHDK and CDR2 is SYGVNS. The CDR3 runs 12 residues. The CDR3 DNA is TGTGCCAGCAGTGAATTTCTCTACGAGCAGTACTTC. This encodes CASSEFLYEQYF.

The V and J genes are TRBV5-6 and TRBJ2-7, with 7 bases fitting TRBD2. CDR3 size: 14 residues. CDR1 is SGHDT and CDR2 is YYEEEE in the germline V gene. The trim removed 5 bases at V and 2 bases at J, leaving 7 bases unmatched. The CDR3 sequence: CASSLTSFPYEQYF. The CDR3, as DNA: TGTGCCAGCAGTTTGACTAGCTTCCCCTACGAGCAGTACTTC.

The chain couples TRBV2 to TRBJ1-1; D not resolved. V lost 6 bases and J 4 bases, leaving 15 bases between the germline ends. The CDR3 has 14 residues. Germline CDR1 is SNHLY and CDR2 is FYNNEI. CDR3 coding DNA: TGTGCCAGCAGCATCGAGTCCGGGGTCACTGAAGCTTTCTTT. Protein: CASSIESGVTEAFF.

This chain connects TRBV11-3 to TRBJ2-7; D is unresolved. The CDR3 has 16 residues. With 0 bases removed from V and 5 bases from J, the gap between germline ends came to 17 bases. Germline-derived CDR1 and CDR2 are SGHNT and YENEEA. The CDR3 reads CASSLDRRLFPNEQYF. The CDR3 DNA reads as TGTGCCAGCAGCTTAGATCGGAGACTCTTCCCCAACGAGCAGTACTTC.

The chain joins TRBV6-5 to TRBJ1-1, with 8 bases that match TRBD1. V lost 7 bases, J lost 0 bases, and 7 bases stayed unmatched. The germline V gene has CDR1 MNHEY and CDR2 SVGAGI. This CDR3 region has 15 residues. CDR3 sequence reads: CASTKRTGMNTEAFF. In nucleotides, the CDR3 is TGTGCCAGCACCAAGAGGACAGGGATGAACACTGAAGCTTTCTTT.

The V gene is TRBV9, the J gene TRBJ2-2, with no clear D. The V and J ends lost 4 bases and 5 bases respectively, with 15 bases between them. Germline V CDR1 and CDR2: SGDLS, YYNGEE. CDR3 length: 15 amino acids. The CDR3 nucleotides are TGTGCCAGCAGCACGTTCACGGGTGGGACCGGGGAGCTGTTTTTT. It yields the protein CASSTFTGGTGELFF.

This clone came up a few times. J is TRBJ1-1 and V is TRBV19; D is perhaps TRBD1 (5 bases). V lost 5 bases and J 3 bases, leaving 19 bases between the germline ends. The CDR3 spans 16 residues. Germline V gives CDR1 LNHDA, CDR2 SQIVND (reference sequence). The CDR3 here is CASSPSVGQGYTEAFF. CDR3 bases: TGTGCCAGTAGTCCTTCGGTAGGGCAGGGCTACACTGAAGCTTTCTTT.

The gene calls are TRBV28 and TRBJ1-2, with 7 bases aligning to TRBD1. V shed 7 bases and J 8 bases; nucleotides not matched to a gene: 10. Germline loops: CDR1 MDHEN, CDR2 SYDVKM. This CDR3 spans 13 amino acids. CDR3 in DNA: TGTGCCAGCACGGAGGGACAGCAAAGGGGCTACACCTTC. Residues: CASTEGQQRGYTF.